What follows are 10 T cell receptor beta chains derived from one specimen sequenced in a study of blood T cell repertoires in COVID-19. The table came from immunoSEQ multiplex PCR; TCRdb's copy has only in-frame clones and leaves some out. The sample has 350,000 to 400,000 clones; 75% to 90% are singletons. Sequencing was performed on PBMCs or T cells enriched from blood (not recorded which). Receptors originate from a man aged 18 to 29 who had recovered from COVID-19.

V is TRBV6-5 and J is TRBJ1-6; 8 nucleotides line up with TRBD1. The CDR3 has 15 amino acids. Germline V gene sequence: CDR1 MNHEY, CDR2 SVGAGI. V lost 2 bases to trimming and J lost 7 bases; unmatched junction nucleotides: 4. CDR3 nucleotide sequence: TGTGCCAGCAGTTACGTACAGGGGGGGAATTCACCCCTCCACTTT. Protein sequence: CASSYVQGGNSPLHF.

This clone was counted only a few times. The rearrangement uses TRBV28 and TRBJ1-1; D ambiguous. Germline V CDR1 and CDR2: MDHEN, SYDVKM. The V and J ends lost 3 bases and 4 bases respectively, with 6 bases between them. The CDR3 covers 12 residues. The CDR3: CASSLAVTEAFF. Written as DNA, the CDR3 is TGTGCCAGCAGTTTGGCGGTCACTGAAGCTTTCTTT.

This clone has just one count. The chain recombines TRBV30 with TRBJ2-5, with TRBD2 identical over 11 bases. Trimming took 4 bases from V and 4 from J; bases not matched to a gene: 11. This CDR3 has 16 amino acids. Germline V CDR1 and CDR2: GTSNPN, SVGIG (reference sequence). In nucleotides, the CDR3 is TGTGCCTGGACCCCCGGACTAGCGGGTGGAGGAGAGACCCAGTACTTC. It codes for CAWTPGLAGGGETQYF.

The chain carries TRBV9 and TRBJ2-4; tentative D call: TRBD2 (6 bases). V was clipped by 0 bases and J by 10 bases, with 8 bases between them. The germline V gene encodes CDR1 SGDLS and CDR2 YYNGEE. This CDR3 spans 12 amino acids. This CDR3 is CASSVVGGIQYF. CDR3 DNA: TGTGCCAGCAGCGTAGTCGGAGGGATTCAGTACTTC. Variable domain in full (rest from reference TRBV9 and TRBJ2-4): DSGVTQTPKHLITATGQRVTLRCSPRSGDLSVYWYQQSLDQGLQFLIQYYNGEERAKGNILERFSAQQFPDLHSELNLSSLELGDSALYFCASSVVGGIQYFGAGTRLSVL.

The chain couples TRBV7-9 to TRBJ2-1; 8 bases are shared with TRBD1. J gave up 7 bases and V 5 bases, and 10 bases lay outside the gene matches. The CDR3 contains 15 residues. CDR1 is SEHNR, CDR2 FQNEAQ, per germline (reference sequence). The CDR3 nucleotides are TGTGCCAGCAGCCCAGGGGGCGCAGTGAAGAATGAGCAGTTCTTC. Encoded protein: CASSPGGAVKNEQFF.

The J gene is TRBJ1-1, the V gene TRBV2, with D hard to call. Looked up from germline, CDR1 is SNHLY and CDR2 is FYNNEI. V lost 8 bases and J lost 4, with 11 bases in between. CDR3 length: 12 residues. CDR3 sequence: CASRHEGTEAFF. The CDR3 DNA reads as TGTGCCAGCCGTCATGAGGGCACTGAAGCTTTCTTT.

The CDR3 reads CASSQIRTVNTEAFF. In DNA form, the CDR3 reads TGTGCCAGCAGCCAGATCCGGACAGTGAACACTGAAGCTTTCTTT. The J gene is TRBJ1-1, the V gene TRBV14, with a weak D call TRBD1 (6 bases). Germline V gives CDR1 SGHDN, CDR2 FVKESK. With 3 bases removed from V and 0 bases from J, the gap between germline ends came to 11 bases. This CDR3 contains 15 residues.

This clone has just a few counts. The chain uses TRBV7-9 and TRBJ1-6, with D perhaps matching TRBD1 (6 bases). Germline CDR1 SEHNR, CDR2 FQNEAQ (reference sequence). The CDR3 runs 14 residues. V lost 1 base and J 12 bases, leaving 13 bases between the germline ends. CDR3 region: CASSLGQVTGPLHF. Here the CDR3 DNA reads TGTGCCAGCAGCTTAGGACAGGTTACGGGACCCCTCCACTTT.

The chain employs TRBV5-5 and TRBJ2-7, with 11 bases identical to TRBD1. The germline gives CDR1 SGHKS, CDR2 YYEKEE (reference sequence). The CDR3 has 15 amino acids. V was clipped by 3 bases and J by 6 bases; unmatched bases: 8. DNA of the CDR3: TGTGCCAGCAGCTCGGAAGGGACAGGGGGAGGCGAGCAGTACTTC. Amino acids: CASSSEGTGGGEQYF.

The gene calls are TRBV19 and TRBJ2-1; no clear D gene. With 7 bases removed from V and 0 bases from J, the gap between germline ends came to 13 bases. This CDR3 comprises 15 residues. Germline V gives CDR1 LNHDA, CDR2 SQIVND (reference sequence). The CDR3 here is CASTVKASSYNEQFF. The CDR3 nucleotides read TGTGCCAGTACCGTTAAGGCTAGCTCCTACAATGAGCAGTTCTTC.